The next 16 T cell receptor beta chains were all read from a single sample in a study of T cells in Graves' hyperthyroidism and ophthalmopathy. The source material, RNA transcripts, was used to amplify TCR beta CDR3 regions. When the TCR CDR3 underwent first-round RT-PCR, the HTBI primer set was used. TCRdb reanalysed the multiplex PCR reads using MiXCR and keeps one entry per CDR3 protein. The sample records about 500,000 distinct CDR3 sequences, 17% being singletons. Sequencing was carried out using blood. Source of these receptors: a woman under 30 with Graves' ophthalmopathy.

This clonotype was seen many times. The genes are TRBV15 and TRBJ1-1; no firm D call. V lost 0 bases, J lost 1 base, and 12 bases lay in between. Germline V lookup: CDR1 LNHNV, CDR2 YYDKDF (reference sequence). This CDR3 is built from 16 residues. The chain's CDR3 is CATSRDRSVRNTEAFF. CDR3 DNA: TGTGCCACCAGCAGAGATCGGTCCGTCCGGAACACTGAAGCTTTCTTT.

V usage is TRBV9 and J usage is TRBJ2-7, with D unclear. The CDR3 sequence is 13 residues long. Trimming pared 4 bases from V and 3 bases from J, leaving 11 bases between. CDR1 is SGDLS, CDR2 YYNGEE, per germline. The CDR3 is CASSPKERYEQYF. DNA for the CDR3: TGTGCCAGCAGCCCAAAGGAACGCTACGAGCAGTACTTC.

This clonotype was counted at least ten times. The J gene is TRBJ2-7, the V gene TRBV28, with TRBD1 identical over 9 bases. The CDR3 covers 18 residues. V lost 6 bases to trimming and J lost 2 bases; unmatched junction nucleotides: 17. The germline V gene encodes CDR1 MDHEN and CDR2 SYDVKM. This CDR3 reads CASRSLGTGNHLTYEQYF. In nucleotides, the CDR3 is TGTGCCAGCAGGTCCCTAGGGACAGGGAACCACTTAACCTACGAGCAGTACTTC.

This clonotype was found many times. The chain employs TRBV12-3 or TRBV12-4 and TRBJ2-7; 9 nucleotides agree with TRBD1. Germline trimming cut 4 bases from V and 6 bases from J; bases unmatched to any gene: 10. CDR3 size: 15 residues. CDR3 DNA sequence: TGTGCCAGCAGTTCTCCGGGACAGGGACAGCTCGAGCAGTACTTC. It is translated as CASSSPGQGQLEQYF.

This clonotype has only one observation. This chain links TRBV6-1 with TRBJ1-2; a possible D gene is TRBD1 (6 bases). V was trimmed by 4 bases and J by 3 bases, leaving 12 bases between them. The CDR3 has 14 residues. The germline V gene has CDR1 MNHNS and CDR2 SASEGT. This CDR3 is CASSARTDHYGYTF. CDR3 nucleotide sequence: TGTGCCAGCAGTGCTCGGACAGATCACTATGGCTACACCTTC.

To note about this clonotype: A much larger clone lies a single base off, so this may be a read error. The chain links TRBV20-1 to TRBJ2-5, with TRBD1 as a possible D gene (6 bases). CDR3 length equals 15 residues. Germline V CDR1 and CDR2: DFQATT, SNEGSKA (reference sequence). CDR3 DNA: TGCAGTGCTTCAAAATCGGACAGCCCCCAAGAGACCCAGCACTTC. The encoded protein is CSASKSDSPQETQHF.

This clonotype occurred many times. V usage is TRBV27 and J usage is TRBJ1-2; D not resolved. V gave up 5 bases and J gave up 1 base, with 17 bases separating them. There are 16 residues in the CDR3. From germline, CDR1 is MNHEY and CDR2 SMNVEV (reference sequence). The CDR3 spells CASSPLTPLFNYGYTF. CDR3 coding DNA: TGTGCCAGCAGTCCCTTGACCCCCTTGTTTAACTATGGCTACACCTTC.

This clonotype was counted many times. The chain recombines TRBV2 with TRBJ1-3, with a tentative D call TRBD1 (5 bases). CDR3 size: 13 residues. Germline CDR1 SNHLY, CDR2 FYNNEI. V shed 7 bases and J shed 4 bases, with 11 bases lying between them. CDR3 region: CASTWTLGNTIYF. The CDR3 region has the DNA TGTGCCAGCACGTGGACATTAGGAAACACCATATATTTT.

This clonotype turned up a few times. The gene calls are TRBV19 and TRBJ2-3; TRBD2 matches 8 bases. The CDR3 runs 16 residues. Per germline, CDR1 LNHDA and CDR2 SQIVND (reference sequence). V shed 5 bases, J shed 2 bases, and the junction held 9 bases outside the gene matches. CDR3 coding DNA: TGTGCCAGTAGTTCCAACCGACTAGCGCACACAGATACGCAGTATTTT. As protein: CASSSNRLAHTDTQYF.

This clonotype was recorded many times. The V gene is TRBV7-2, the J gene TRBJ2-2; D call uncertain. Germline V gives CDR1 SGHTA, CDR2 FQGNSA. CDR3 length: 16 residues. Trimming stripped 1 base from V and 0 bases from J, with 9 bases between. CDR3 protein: CASSLDGPPNTGELFF. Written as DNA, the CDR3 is TGTGCCAGCAGCTTAGACGGCCCACCGAACACCGGGGAGCTGTTTTTT.

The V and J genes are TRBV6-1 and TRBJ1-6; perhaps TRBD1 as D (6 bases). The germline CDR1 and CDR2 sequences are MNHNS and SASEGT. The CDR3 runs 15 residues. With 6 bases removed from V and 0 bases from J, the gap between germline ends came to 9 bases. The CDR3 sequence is CASSGQTSYNSPLHF. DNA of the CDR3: TGTGCCAGCAGCGGACAGACCTCCTATAATTCACCCCTCCACTTT.

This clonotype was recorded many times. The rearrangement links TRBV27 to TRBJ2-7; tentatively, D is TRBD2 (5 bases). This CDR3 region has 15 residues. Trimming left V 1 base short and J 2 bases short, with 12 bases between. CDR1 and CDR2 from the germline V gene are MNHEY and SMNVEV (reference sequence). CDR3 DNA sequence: TGTGCCAGCAGTTTATGGGCGGGCTTAACCTACGAGCAGTACTTC. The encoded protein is CASSLWAGLTYEQYF.

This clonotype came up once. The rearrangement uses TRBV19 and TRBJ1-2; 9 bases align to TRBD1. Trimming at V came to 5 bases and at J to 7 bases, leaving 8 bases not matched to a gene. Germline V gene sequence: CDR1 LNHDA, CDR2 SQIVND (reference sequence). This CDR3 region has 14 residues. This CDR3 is CASSSAGQGVGYTF. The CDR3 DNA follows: TGTGCCAGTAGTTCGGCGGGACAGGGAGTTGGCTACACCTTC.

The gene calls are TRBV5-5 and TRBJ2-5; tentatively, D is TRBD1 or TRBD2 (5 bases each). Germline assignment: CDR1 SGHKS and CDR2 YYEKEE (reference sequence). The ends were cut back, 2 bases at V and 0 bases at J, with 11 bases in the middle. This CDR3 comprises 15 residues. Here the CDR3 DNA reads TGTGCCAGCAGCTTTACGCTGGGACACCAAGAGACCCAGTACTTC. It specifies CASSFTLGHQETQYF.

The CDR3 loop is CATSAANYGYTF. For the CDR3, the DNA is TGCGCCACCAGCGCCGCTAACTATGGCTACACCTTC. The V gene is TRBV10-2, the J gene TRBJ1-2; D ambiguous. The germline V gene encodes CDR1 WSHSY and CDR2 SAAADI. This CDR3 spans 12 amino acids. V was pared by 10 bases and J by 0 bases, with 9 bases between.

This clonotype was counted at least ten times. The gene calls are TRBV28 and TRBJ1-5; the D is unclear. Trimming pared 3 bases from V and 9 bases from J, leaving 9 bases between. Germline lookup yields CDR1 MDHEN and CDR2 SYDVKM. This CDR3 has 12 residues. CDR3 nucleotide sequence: TGTGCCAGCAGTTTTTTAAACCGGCCCCAGCATTTT. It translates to CASSFLNRPQHF.